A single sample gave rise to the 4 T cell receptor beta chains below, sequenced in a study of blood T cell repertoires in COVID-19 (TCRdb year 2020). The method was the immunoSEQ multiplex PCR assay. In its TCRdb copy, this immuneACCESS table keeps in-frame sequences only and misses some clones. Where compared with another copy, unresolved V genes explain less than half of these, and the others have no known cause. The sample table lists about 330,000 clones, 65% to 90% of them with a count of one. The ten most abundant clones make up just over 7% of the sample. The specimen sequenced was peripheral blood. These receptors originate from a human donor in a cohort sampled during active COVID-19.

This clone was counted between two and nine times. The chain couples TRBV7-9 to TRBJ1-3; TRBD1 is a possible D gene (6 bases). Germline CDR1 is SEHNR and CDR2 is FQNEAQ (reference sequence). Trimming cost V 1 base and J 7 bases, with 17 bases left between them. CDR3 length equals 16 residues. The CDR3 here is CASSLGSQGLRNTIYF. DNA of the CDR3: TGTGCCAGCAGCTTAGGGTCACAGGGATTACGGAACACCATATATTTT.

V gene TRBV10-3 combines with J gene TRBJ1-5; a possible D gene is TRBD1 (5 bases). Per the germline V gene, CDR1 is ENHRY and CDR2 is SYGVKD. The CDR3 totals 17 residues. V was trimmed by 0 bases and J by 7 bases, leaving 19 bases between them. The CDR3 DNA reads TGTGCCATCAGTGAGTCGTTGATTTTGGGGGGTGGACAGCCCCAGCATTTT. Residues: CAISESLILGGGQPQHF.

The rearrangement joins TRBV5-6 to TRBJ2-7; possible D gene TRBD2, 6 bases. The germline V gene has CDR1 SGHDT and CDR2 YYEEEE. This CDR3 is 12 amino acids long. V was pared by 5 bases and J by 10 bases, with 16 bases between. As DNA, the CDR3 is TGTGCCAGCAGTGAGAGCCGGGGGACTCAGTACTTC. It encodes CASSESRGTQYF.

The CDR3: CATSGRGHNTGELFF. CDR3 coding DNA: TGTGCCACCAGTGGAAGGGGGCATAACACCGGGGAGCTGTTTTTT. The V and J genes are TRBV24-1 and TRBJ2-2; 7 bases line up with TRBD1. The CDR3 spans 15 residues. The germline gives CDR1 KGHDR, CDR2 SFDVKD. With V trimmed by 5 bases and J by 2 bases, 4 bases remained unmatched.